The 19 T cell receptor beta chains presented below share a single source sample, sequenced in a study of immune evolution from preneoplasia to lung adenocarcinoma listed by TCRdb under 2021. Receptor libraries were prepared by the immunoSEQ multiplex PCR assay. Held by TCRdb, this immuneACCESS table contains in-frame sequences only and omits some clones. Under half of the omission traces to an unresolved V gene where checked; the cause of the rest is unknown. A total of under 11,000 clones appear in this sample, about four fifths of them only once. Clones ranked in the top ten supply around 4.2% of the sample. Sequencing was performed on FFPE minimally invasive lung adenocarcinoma tissue. What this sample's cell subset or site label stands for: micro-invasive lung adenocarcinoma (MIA). The receptors originated from a person aged 55 to 79 with lung adenocarcinoma.

The chain carries TRBV5-5 and TRBJ2-7; 8 positions agree with TRBD2. The CDR3 is 15 residues long. V dropped 4 bases and J dropped 2; count of bases not matched to a gene: 8. Germline values: CDR1 SGHKS, CDR2 YYEKEE (reference sequence). The CDR3, as DNA: TGTGCCAGCAGCCAAGGCGGGGGGCATCCCTACGAGCAGTACTTC. As protein: CASSQGGGHPYEQYF.

V usage is TRBV30 and J usage is TRBJ1-2; D is undetermined. V was trimmed by 2 bases and J by 7 bases, leaving 14 bases between them. The CDR3 is made up of 13 amino acids. Germline V CDR1 and CDR2: GTSNPN, SVGIG (reference sequence). The CDR3 DNA is TGTGCCTGGAGTCTCCGAGGAGAGGGTGGCTACACCTTC. It codes for CAWSLRGEGGYTF.

The chain uses TRBV4-3 and TRBJ1-5; a possible D gene is TRBD1 (5 bases). The CDR3 is 13 amino acids. V was trimmed by 0 bases and J by 7 bases, leaving 7 bases between them. Germline values: CDR1 LGHNA, CDR2 YSLEER. CDR3 DNA sequence: TGCGCCAGCAGCCAAGAGGGGGGGCAGCCCCAGCATTTT. Translating it yields CASSQEGGQPQHF.

Only a few counts were recorded for this clone. The gene calls are TRBV28 and TRBJ2-7; TRBD1 might be the D (5 bases). Germline CDR1 MDHEN, CDR2 SYDVKM. The CDR3 runs 11 residues. Trimming shortened V by 6 bases and J by 7 bases, and 10 bases separated the two germline ends. DNA of the CDR3: TGTGCCAGCAGCCTGAACAGGGAGCAGTACTTC. As protein: CASSLNREQYF.

The chain couples TRBV2 to TRBJ2-1; D might be TRBD2 (6 bases). Germline V CDR1 and CDR2: SNHLY, FYNNEI. CDR3 length equals 12 residues. V was pared by 3 bases and J by 15 bases, with 15 bases between. The CDR3 region has the DNA TGTGCCAGCAGTGATGGCGGTGGAGGGAGGTTCTTC. The encoded protein is CASSDGGGGRFF.

V gene TRBV7-3 combines with J gene TRBJ1-1; perhaps TRBD1 as D (6 bases). Germline CDR1 and CDR2: SGHTA and FQGTGA. V was clipped by 1 base and J by 5 bases, with 17 bases between them. This CDR3 region has 16 residues. CDR3 amino acids: CASSLKTGSGKTEAFF. CDR3 nucleotides: TGTGCCAGCAGCTTAAAAACAGGGTCTGGAAAGACTGAAGCTTTCTTT.

This chain connects TRBV5-8 to TRBJ1-1; D is unclear. This CDR3 comprises 12 residues. The V end was cut by 4 bases, the J end by 1 base, with 5 bases between. Germline CDR1 and CDR2: SGHTS and YDEGEE. The CDR3 reads CASSPTNTEAFF. The CDR3 DNA reads as TGTGCCAGCAGCCCGACGAACACTGAAGCTTTCTTT.

The V call is TRBV5-4, the J call TRBJ2-7; D remains ambiguous. V lost 0 bases and J lost 4, with 5 bases in between. Per germline, CDR1 SGHNT and CDR2 YYREEE (reference sequence). The CDR3 runs to 12 residues. CDR3 in amino acids: CASSLEQYEQYF. CDR3 DNA: TGTGCCAGCAGCTTGGAGCAGTACGAGCAGTACTTC.

By frequency in the sample, this clone is large. V is TRBV4-2 and J is TRBJ1-2; D remains unclear. The germline gives CDR1 LGHNA, CDR2 YNFKEQ. Between the trimmed V and J ends, which lost 0 bases and 4 bases, there was a span of 9 bases. The CDR3 totals 14 residues. The CDR3 loop is CASSQDEGPYGYTF. DNA of the CDR3: TGTGCCAGCAGCCAAGATGAGGGTCCCTATGGCTACACCTTC.

The chain is built from TRBV7-8 and TRBJ2-5; the match to TRBD2 covers 10 bases. V was clipped by 6 bases and J by 5 bases; unmatched bases: 3. Germline V gene sequence: CDR1 SGHVS, CDR2 FQNEAQ. This CDR3 comprises 13 residues. The CDR3 protein is CASSLAGAETQYF. The CDR3, as DNA: TGTGCCAGCAGTCTAGCGGGAGCCGAGACCCAGTACTTC.

This sequence joins TRBV30 and TRBJ1-4, with a tentative D call TRBD1 (5 bases). This CDR3 has 13 residues. Germline assignment: CDR1 GTSNPN and CDR2 SVGIG (reference sequence). V shed 2 bases and J shed 5 bases, with 9 bases lying between them. The chain's CDR3 is CAWSQGVNEKLFF. CDR3 DNA: TGTGCCTGGAGTCAGGGTGTAAATGAAAAACTGTTTTTT.

Only one count was recorded for this clone. The chain recombines TRBV28 with TRBJ1-2; no reliable D call. The CDR3 has 14 residues. Germline V gene data show CDR1 as MDHEN and CDR2 as SYDVKM. Between the trimmed V and J ends, which lost 1 base and 6 bases, there was a span of 12 bases. The CDR3 is CASSLSKPWDGYTF. The CDR3 region has the DNA TGTGCCAGCAGTTTATCGAAGCCTTGGGATGGCTACACCTTC.

The rearrangement uses TRBV11-3 and TRBJ1-3; D is ambiguous. Germline CDR1 reads SGHNT; CDR2 reads YENEEA. V was clipped by 4 bases and J by 8 bases, with 9 bases between them. The CDR3 is 12 amino acids. The CDR3 loop reads CASSSRLDTIYF. CDR3 nucleotides: TGTGCCAGCAGCTCCCGCCTTGACACCATATATTTT. Drawing the rest from reference TRBV11-3 and TRBJ1-3, the complete variable domain is EAGVVQSPRYKIIEKKQPVAFWCNPISGHNTLYWYLQNLGQGPELLIRYENEEAVDDSQLPKDRFSAERLKGVDSTLKIQPAELGDSAVYLCASSSRLDTIYFGEGSWLTVV.

The chain carries TRBV27 and TRBJ1-2; possible D gene TRBD1, 6 bases. The V gene's germline CDR1 is MNHEY and CDR2 SMNVEV (reference sequence). This CDR3 is 15 amino acids long. The V end lost 5 bases, the J end lost 0 bases, and 13 bases lay between the germline ends. CDR3 sequence reads: CASSPMGDTNYGYTF. As DNA, the CDR3 is TGTGCCAGCAGTCCGATGGGGGACACTAACTATGGCTACACCTTC.

The chain links TRBV10-3 to TRBJ2-7; D possibly corresponds to TRBD1 (5 bases). V shed 7 bases and J shed 3 bases, with 7 bases lying between them. The germline CDR1 and CDR2 sequences are ENHRY and SYGVKD. The length of the CDR3 is 11 residues. CDR3 nucleotides: TGTGCCATCAAGGGGCTCTACGAGCAGTACTTC. Translating gives CAIKGLYEQYF.

On this clone: The sample contains more than one DNA sequence encoding this CDR3. The CDR3 spells CASSIKVNTEAFF. CDR3 bases: TGTGCCAGTAGTATAAAAGTGAACACTGAAGCTTTCTTT. V usage is TRBV19 and J usage is TRBJ1-1; D not certain. Germline V gene lookup returns CDR1 LNHDA and CDR2 SQIVND (reference sequence). The CDR3 is 13 amino acids. V was cut by 2 bases and J by 0 bases, with 4 bases left in between. Full variable domain (missing parts from reference TRBV19 and TRBJ1-1): DGGITQSPKYLFRKEGQNVTLSCEQNLNHDAMYWYRQDPGQGLRLIYYSQIVNDFQKGDIAEGYSVSREKKESFPLTVTSAQKNPTAFYLCASSIKVNTEAFFGQGTRLTVV.

By sample share, this clone is medium-sized. The rearrangement links TRBV6-5 to TRBJ1-2, with a weak D call TRBD1 (5 bases). CDR3 length: 16 residues. Germline CDR1 and CDR2: MNHEY and SVGAGI. V shed 2 bases and J shed 6 bases, with 19 bases lying between them. The DNA for the CDR3 is TGTGCCAGCAGTTACCTCCGGGACTACCCGATGGATGGCTACACCTTC. This sequence encodes CASSYLRDYPMDGYTF.

The rearrangement uses TRBV7-8 and TRBJ1-1, with D perhaps TRBD1 (6 bases). This CDR3 has 14 amino acids. Germline assignment: CDR1 SGHVS and CDR2 FQNEAQ. The ends were cut back, 4 bases at V and 7 bases at J, with 16 bases in the middle. CDR3 in amino acids: CASSSLGAGREAFF. The CDR3 DNA sequence: TGTGCCAGCAGCTCCTTGGGGGCTGGGCGTGAAGCTTTCTTT.

This clone was recorded once. This rearrangement joins TRBV11-1 to TRBJ2-5; the match to TRBD1 covers 7 bases. J was trimmed by 5 bases and V by 5 bases; bases with no gene match: 2. Germline CDR1 reads SGHAT; CDR2 reads FQDESV (reference sequence). The CDR3 totals 12 residues. CDR3 loop: CASSPTGETQYF. In DNA, the CDR3 is TGTGCCAGCAGCCCGACAGGGGAGACCCAGTACTTC.